The 24 T cell receptor beta chains in this list originate from one sample, sequenced in a study of blood T cell repertoires in COVID-19. Assay: immunoSEQ multiplex PCR; the TCRdb copy retains only in-frame clones and omits some. This sample has roughly 150,000 clones, with about 90% found just once. The sequenced material came from PBMCs or T cells enriched from blood (not recorded which). These receptors were obtained from a woman between 40 and 55 years old who had been exposed to COVID-19.

The J gene is TRBJ1-5, the V gene TRBV4-2; perhaps TRBD1 as D (5 bases). CDR1 is LGHNA and CDR2 is YNFKEQ in the germline V gene. V was pared by 4 bases and J by 6 bases, with 22 bases between. This CDR3 has 17 amino acids. CDR3 amino acids: CASSPDLGGEFGQPQHF. The CDR3, as DNA: TGTGCCAGCAGCCCTGATCTGGGGGGGGAGTTTGGTCAGCCCCAGCATTTT.

The chain couples TRBV19 to TRBJ2-7; 13 nucleotides align to TRBD2. The CDR3 covers 19 residues. V was clipped by 2 bases and J by 9 bases; unmatched bases: 19. CDR1 is LNHDA, CDR2 SQIVND, per germline (reference sequence). CDR3 region: CASSISRTSGGSRGRRQYF. CDR3 bases: TGTGCCAGTAGTATATCCCGGACTAGCGGGGGCTCAAGGGGTAGAAGGCAGTACTTC.

J is TRBJ2-7 and V is TRBV6-5; D may be TRBD2 (6 bases). With 8 bases removed from V and 4 bases from J, the gap between germline ends came to 15 bases. The CDR3 runs 13 residues. The germline V gene has CDR1 MNHEY and CDR2 SVGAGI. CDR3 nucleotide sequence: TGTGCCAGCTCGGGGGTTCAAGGATACGAGCAGTACTTC. Residues: CASSGVQGYEQYF.

The V gene is TRBV5-1, the J gene TRBJ2-3; a possible D gene is TRBD2 (6 bases). The CDR3 totals 15 residues. The V end was cut by 4 bases, the J end by 3 bases, with 15 bases between. CDR1 and CDR2 from the germline V gene are SGHRS and YFSETQ. The CDR3 sequence is CASSPASGTTDTQYF. CDR3 nucleotide sequence: TGCGCCAGCAGCCCTGCATCAGGGACTACAGATACGCAGTATTTT.

The V and J genes are TRBV19 and TRBJ2-3; D remains unclear. V lost 7 bases, J lost 0 bases, and 14 bases lay in between. In germline, CDR1 is LNHDA, CDR2 SQIVND (reference sequence). This CDR3 is 15 amino acids long. CDR3 DNA: TGTGCCAGTAAACCCGACTCCACGAGCACAGATACGCAGTATTTT. It encodes CASKPDSTSTDTQYF.

The rearrangement links TRBV28 to TRBJ1-5, with 7 bases aligning to TRBD1. The CDR3 covers 14 residues. Unmatched junction bases numbered 10, after V lost 7 bases and J lost 7 bases. Germline-derived CDR1 and CDR2 are MDHEN and SYDVKM. The DNA of the CDR3 is TGTGCCAGCACCCGGACAGGCAACGTCCAGCCCCAGCATTTT. This encodes CASTRTGNVQPQHF.

The chain carries TRBV4-1 and TRBJ2-1, with TRBD1 matching 9 bases. CDR1 is MGHRA, CDR2 YSYEKL, per germline. V shed 1 base and J 7 bases; nucleotides not matched to a gene: 5. The length of the CDR3 is 15 residues. CDR3 in DNA: TGCGCCAGCAGCCAAGTGGGACAGGGTGGGAATGAGCAGTTCTTC. It encodes CASSQVGQGGNEQFF.

The V and J genes are TRBV19 and TRBJ1-5; TRBD1 might be the D (6 bases). Trimming cost V 5 bases and J 2 bases, with 13 bases left between them. Germline V gives CDR1 LNHDA, CDR2 SQIVND (reference sequence). The CDR3 loop spans 15 amino acids. The CDR3 nucleotides read TGTGCCAGTAGTTCCGAACAGGGTGGCAATCAGCCCCAGCATTTT. Its translation is CASSSEQGGNQPQHF.

The chain has TRBV6-5 and TRBJ2-1; D uncertain. CDR1 is MNHEY, CDR2 SVGAGI, per germline. The CDR3 extends over 13 amino acids. V was clipped by 7 bases and J by 6 bases, with 13 bases between them. The CDR3 loop is CASTELSSNEQFF. The CDR3 coding sequence is TGTGCCAGCACAGAGCTTAGCAGCAATGAGCAGTTCTTC.

V gene TRBV4-1 combines with J gene TRBJ2-7, with 9 bases that match TRBD2. V lost 5 bases, J lost 2 bases, and 16 bases stayed unmatched. Germline V gene lookup returns CDR1 MGHRA and CDR2 YSYEKL. The CDR3 loop spans 18 amino acids. In DNA, the CDR3 is TGCGCCAGCAGCTCACGGGACTTGAGGACTAGCGTCGCCTACGAGCAGTACTTC. It translates to CASSSRDLRTSVAYEQYF.

The rearrangement uses TRBV10-1 and TRBJ2-3; unclear D gene. This CDR3 contains 14 residues. The V and J ends lost 3 bases and 2 bases respectively, with 9 bases between them. Per germline, CDR1 WNHNN and CDR2 SYGVQD (reference sequence). In DNA form, the CDR3 reads TGCGCCAGCAGTGATTATGACAACACAGATACGCAGTATTTT. Protein product: CASSDYDNTDTQYF.

CDR3 amino acids: CSARGQSNQPQHF. Written as DNA, the CDR3 is TGCAGCGCGAGGGGACAGAGCAATCAGCCCCAGCATTTT. V is TRBV29-1 and J is TRBJ1-5, with TRBD1 matching over 7 bases. The CDR3 consists of 13 residues. Germline CDR1 SQVTM, CDR2 ANQGSEA. Trimming at V came to 7 bases and at J to 1 base, leaving 4 bases not matched to a gene.

This sequence joins TRBV9 and TRBJ1-5, with TRBD1 identical over 9 bases. Trimming removed 0 bases from V and 0 bases from J; junction bases left unmatched: 10. Germline CDR1 SGDLS, CDR2 YYNGEE. CDR3 length: 19 amino acids. CDR3 residues: CASSVGPGQGPYSNQPQHF. The CDR3 nucleotides are TGTGCCAGCAGCGTAGGCCCGGGACAGGGACCCTATAGCAATCAGCCCCAGCATTTT.

In DNA, the CDR3 is TGTGCCAGCAGTTCGGGGGGCAGGGGCACTGAAGCTTTCTTT. This translates into CASSSGGRGTEAFF. The V and J genes are TRBV27 and TRBJ1-1; D might be TRBD1 (6 bases). The CDR3 totals 14 residues. Between the trimmed V and J ends, which lost 4 bases and 4 bases, there was a span of 13 bases. The germline gives CDR1 MNHEY, CDR2 SMNVEV (reference sequence).

This rearrangement joins TRBV7-2 to TRBJ2-7, with 12 bases fitting TRBD2. Looked up from germline, CDR1 is SGHTA and CDR2 is FQGNSA. The CDR3 runs to 14 residues. The V segment lost 7 bases and the J segment 5 bases; nucleotides outside the gene matches: 6. The CDR3 bases are TGTGCCAGCACACTTTCTAGCGGGAGGGACGAGCAGTACTTC. It yields the protein CASTLSSGRDEQYF.

This clone was detected once. The rearrangement uses TRBV5-1 and TRBJ2-2; the match to TRBD2 covers 7 bases. V shed 0 bases, J shed 2 bases, and the junction held 4 bases outside the gene matches. The CDR3 runs to 16 residues. CDR1 and CDR2 from the germline V gene are SGHRS and YFSETQ. The CDR3 DNA reads TGCGCCAGCAGCTTGGTGCCGGGAGGAAACACCGGGGAGCTGTTTTTT. Its translation is CASSLVPGGNTGELFF.

The V gene is TRBV7-9, the J gene TRBJ1-4, with D unclear. The V and J ends lost 1 base and 7 bases respectively, with 16 bases between them. Per the germline V gene, CDR1 is SEHNR and CDR2 is FQNEAQ (reference sequence). This CDR3 comprises 16 residues. The CDR3 region is CASSLVALELSEKLFF. CDR3 nucleotide sequence: TGTGCCAGCAGCTTAGTAGCGCTAGAGCTGAGTGAAAAACTGTTTTTT.

This sequence joins TRBV5-1 and TRBJ1-1, with D unclear. Germline assignment: CDR1 SGHRS and CDR2 YFSETQ. V gave up 4 bases and J gave up 6 bases, with 13 bases separating them. The CDR3 runs to 13 residues. The CDR3 spells CASSLVVASEAFF. In nucleotides, the CDR3 is TGCGCCAGCAGCCTGGTCGTAGCGTCTGAAGCTTTCTTT. Full variable domain (remainder filled in from reference TRBV5-1 and TRBJ1-1): KAGVTQTPRYLIKTRGQQVTLSCSPISGHRSVSWYQQTPGQGLQFLFEYFSETQRNKGNFPGRFSGRQFSNSRSEMNVSTLELGDSALYLCASSLVVASEAFFGQGTRLTVV.

The chain couples TRBV3-1 (or the pseudogene TRBV3-2) to TRBJ2-3; D gene ambiguous. The CDR3 loop spans 11 amino acids. CDR1 is LGHDT, CDR2 YNNKEL, per germline (reference sequence). Trimming cost V 0 bases and J 10 bases, with 5 bases left between them. The CDR3 protein is CASSQDSAQYF. DNA of the CDR3: TGTGCCAGCAGCCAAGATTCCGCGCAGTATTTT.

CDR3 nucleotides: TGCGCCAGCAGCCTCATTTTGTCGACAGTCTCCTTGCCAACTAATGAAAAACTGTTTTTT. Protein product: CASSLILSTVSLPTNEKLFF. This chain uses TRBV5-1 with TRBJ1-4; TRBD1 is a possible D gene (5 bases). The CDR3 contains 20 residues. V lost 4 bases and J lost 0, with 25 bases in between. Germline CDR1 and CDR2: SGHRS and YFSETQ.

This chain joins TRBV28 and TRBJ2-3; 10 bases match TRBD1. Germline V gene data show CDR1 as MDHEN and CDR2 as SYDVKM. V was clipped by 3 bases and J by 2 bases; unmatched bases: 5. There are 16 residues in the CDR3. CDR3 residues: CASSLVGQGTTDTQYF. In nucleotides, the CDR3 is TGTGCCAGCAGTTTGGTGGGACAGGGGACCACAGATACGCAGTATTTT.

CDR3 amino acids: CASSPQGSDYGYTF. The DNA for the CDR3 is TGTGCCAGTAGTCCACAGGGAAGCGACTATGGCTACACCTTC. The chain is built from TRBV19 and TRBJ1-2; D is possibly TRBD1 (6 bases). The CDR3 loop spans 14 amino acids. Germline CDR1 is LNHDA and CDR2 is SQIVND (reference sequence). The V end was cut by 5 bases, the J end by 3 bases, with 13 bases between.

For the CDR3, the DNA is TGTGCCAGCAGCTTAATCGTGGGACTTTCTTCCGGCGAGGGCACTGAAGCTTTCTTT. This gives the protein CASSLIVGLSSGEGTEAFF. This sequence joins TRBV7-9 and TRBJ1-1, with D possibly matching TRBD1 (5 bases). The length of the CDR3 is 19 residues. Germline V gene sequence: CDR1 SEHNR, CDR2 FQNEAQ (reference sequence). V was cut by 2 bases and J by 4 bases, with 26 bases left in between.

The chain recombines TRBV3-1 (or the pseudogene TRBV3-2) with TRBJ2-1, with a weak D call TRBD1 (5 bases). This CDR3 is built from 14 residues. V dropped 1 base and J dropped 5 bases, with 9 bases sitting between them. From germline, CDR1 is LGHDT and CDR2 YNNKEL (reference sequence). The CDR3 protein is CASSQADRHNEQFF. Written as DNA, the CDR3 is TGTGCCAGCAGCCAAGCCGACAGACACAATGAGCAGTTCTTC.